This note documents a single T cell receptor (beta chain) sequence. The method was immunoSEQ multiplex PCR; TCRdb's version includes in-frame clones alone and lacks a portion of them. The sample consists of approximately 150,000 clones, around 90% of them appearing once. Trimming stripped 4 bases from V and 2 bases from J, with 16 bases between. The CDR3 is made up of 15 amino acids. Germline loops: CDR1 SGHRS, CDR2 YFSETQ. The entry originates in a study of cytomegalovirus exposure and HLA in healthy donors. Sequencing input: PBMCs. This TCR came from a man younger than 30 in good health and CMV-seropositive. The chain links TRBV5-1 to TRBJ2-7; tentative D call: TRBD1 (6 bases). CDR3 amino acids: CASSLDRHATYEQYF. The CDR3 nucleotides read TGCGCCAGCAGCCTAGACAGGCACGCCACCTACGAGCAGTACTTC.